The source of this TCR beta chain is a study of human thymus T cells. Study results and caveats: Thymic and blood repertoires seemed to favor certain V and J genes. Among unrelated individuals, related research reported thymic repertoires that overlapped highly.

Comment on this clone: The antigen is not known.

Per germline, CDR1 GTSNPN and CDR2 SVGIG (reference sequence). Trimming cost V 0 bases and J 4 bases, with 11 bases left between them. The CDR3 covers 14 residues. The study used thymus tissue resected during corrective heart surgery. Infants served as donors; they were healthy and Finnish and were having corrective surgery for congenital heart defects. The protocol was immunoSEQ multiplex PCR, while the TCRdb copy is restricted to in-frame clones and leaves out a portion. The sample includes 120,000 or so clones, around 96% of them seen just once. This TCR was recovered from a boy younger than two with a congenital heart defect but otherwise immunologically healthy. This chain connects TRBV30 to TRBJ2-3, with TRBD2 as a possible D gene (7 bases). Sequencing input: thymus tissue. DNA of the CDR3: TGTGCCTGGAGTGTAGGCGGGGGCGCAGATACGCAGTATTTT. Its protein product is CAWSVGGGADTQYF.